The 2 T cell receptor beta chains below all came from one sample that was sequenced in a study of long-term antiretroviral therapy in people with HIV. Version v3.0 of the immunoSEQ assay was performed at survey level. TCRdb keeps only in-frame clones here, not all; method: immunoSEQ multiplex PCR. The sample includes about 35,000 clones, around four fifths of them seen just once. The source was unsorted PBMCs, collected 0.3 years after starting antiretroviral therapy. All receptors derive from a man between 18 and 29 years old with HIV.

This chain uses TRBV18 with TRBJ2-1; possible D gene TRBD2, 6 bases. Deletions cut 0 bases from V and 9 bases from J, with 12 bases between. Germline values: CDR1 KGHSH, CDR2 LQKENI. This CDR3 comprises 14 residues. CDR3 loop: CASSPPGRGGEQFF. The CDR3, as DNA: TGTGCCAGCTCACCACCAGGGCGGGGCGGTGAGCAGTTCTTC.

Only a few counts were recorded for this clone. This chain joins TRBV5-1 and TRBJ2-7; 8 nucleotides match TRBD2. The germline CDR1 and CDR2 sequences are SGHRS and YFSETQ. Trimming took 7 bases from V and 1 from J; bases not matched to a gene: 7. This CDR3 has 14 amino acids. The CDR3 DNA sequence: TGCGCCAGCTCGGTCAGCGGGGGTTCCTACGAGCAGTACTTC. Translated: CASSVSGGSYEQYF.